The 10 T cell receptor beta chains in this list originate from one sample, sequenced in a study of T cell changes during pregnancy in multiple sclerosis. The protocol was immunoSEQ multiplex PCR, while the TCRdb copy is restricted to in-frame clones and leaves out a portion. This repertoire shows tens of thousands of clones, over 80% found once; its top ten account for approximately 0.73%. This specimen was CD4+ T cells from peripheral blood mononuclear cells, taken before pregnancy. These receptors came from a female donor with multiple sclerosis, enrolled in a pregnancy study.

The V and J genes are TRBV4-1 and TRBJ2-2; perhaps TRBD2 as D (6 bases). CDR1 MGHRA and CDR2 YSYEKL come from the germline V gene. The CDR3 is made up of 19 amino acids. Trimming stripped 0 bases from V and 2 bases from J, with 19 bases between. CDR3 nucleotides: TGCGCCAGCAGCCAAGATTTGCACGTCTGGAGGGCTAACACCGGGGAGCTGTTTTTT. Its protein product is CASSQDLHVWRANTGELFF.

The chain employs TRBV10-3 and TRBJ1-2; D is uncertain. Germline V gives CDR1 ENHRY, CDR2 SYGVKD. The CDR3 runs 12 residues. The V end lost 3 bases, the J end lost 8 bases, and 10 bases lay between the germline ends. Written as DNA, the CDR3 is TGTGCCATCAGTGACTCAATGCGAGGCTACACCTTC. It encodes CAISDSMRGYTF.

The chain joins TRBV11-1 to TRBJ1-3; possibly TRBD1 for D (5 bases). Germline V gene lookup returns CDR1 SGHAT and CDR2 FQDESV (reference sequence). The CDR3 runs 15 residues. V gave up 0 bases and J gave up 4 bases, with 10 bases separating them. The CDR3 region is CASSLAGHAGNTIYF. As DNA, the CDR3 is TGTGCCAGCAGCTTAGCAGGACACGCAGGAAACACCATATATTTT.

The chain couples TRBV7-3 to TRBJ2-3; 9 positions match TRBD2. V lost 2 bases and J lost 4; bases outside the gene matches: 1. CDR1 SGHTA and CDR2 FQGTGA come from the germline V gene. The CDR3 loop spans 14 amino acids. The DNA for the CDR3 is TGTGCCAGCAGCTTAGCGGGGGGGTCAGATACGCAGTATTTT. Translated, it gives CASSLAGGSDTQYF.

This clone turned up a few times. CDR3 nucleotides: TGCAGCGTTGACCAGAACCTTTATGGCTACACCTTC. Its translation is CSVDQNLYGYTF. This chain uses TRBV29-1 with TRBJ1-2; the D is unclear. V shed 3 bases and J shed 5 bases, with 10 bases lying between them. Germline assignment: CDR1 SQVTM and CDR2 ANQGSEA. This CDR3 has 12 residues.

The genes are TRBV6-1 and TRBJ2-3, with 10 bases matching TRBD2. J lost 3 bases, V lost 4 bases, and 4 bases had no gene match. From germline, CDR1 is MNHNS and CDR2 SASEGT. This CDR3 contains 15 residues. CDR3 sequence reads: CASSAVAGGTDTQYF. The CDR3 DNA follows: TGTGCCAGCAGTGCCGTAGCGGGGGGAACAGATACGCAGTATTTT.

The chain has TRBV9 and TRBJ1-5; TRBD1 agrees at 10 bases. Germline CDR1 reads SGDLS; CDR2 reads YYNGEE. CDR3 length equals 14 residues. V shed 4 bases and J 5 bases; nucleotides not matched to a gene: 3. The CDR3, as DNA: TGTGCCAGCAGCACGACAGGGGGCCATCAGCCCCAGCATTTT. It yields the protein CASSTTGGHQPQHF.

The DNA of the CDR3 is TGTGCCAGCAGCCTTGGACAGGGTAATGAAAAACTGTTTTTT. It is translated as CASSLGQGNEKLFF. The V gene is TRBV7-9, the J gene TRBJ1-4; 8 positions agree with TRBD1. Looked up from germline, CDR1 is SEHNR and CDR2 is FQNEAQ (reference sequence). V trimming: 5 bases; J trimming: 4 bases; junction bases outside the gene matches: 3. The CDR3 length is 14 residues.

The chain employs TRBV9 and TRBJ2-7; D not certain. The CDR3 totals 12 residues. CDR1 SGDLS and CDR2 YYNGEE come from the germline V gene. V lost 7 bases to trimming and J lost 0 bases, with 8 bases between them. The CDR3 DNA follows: TGTGCCAGCGGGCGTTCCTCCTACGAGCAGTACTTC. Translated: CASGRSSYEQYF.

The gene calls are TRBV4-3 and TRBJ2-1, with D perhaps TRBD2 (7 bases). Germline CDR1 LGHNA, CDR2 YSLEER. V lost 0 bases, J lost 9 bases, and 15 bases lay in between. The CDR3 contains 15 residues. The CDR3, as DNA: TGCGCCAGCAGCCAAGATGCTACAGGGAGGGGTGAGCAGTTCTTC. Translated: CASSQDATGRGEQFF.